This T cell receptor (beta chain) was captured in a study of shared clonotypes between healthy human individuals (dated by TCRdb to the early 2020s). Broadly, across the study: The cohort included three men and a couple of women between 18 and 49 years of age. Per donor, three plates each were used for CD4 naive and CD4 memory, two for CD8 naive, and one for CD8 memory. To estimate repertoire size and how much clonotype sharing occurs between individuals, the study deeply sequenced the blood TCR repertoires of roughly 5 healthy adults. To increase sequencing depth and limit assay-specific biases, TCR repertoire library preparation and sequencing were carried out by different laboratories using diverse techniques. Each donor's leukapheresis produced roughly between roughly 0.9 and 9 billion PBMCs.

Using the deep immunoSEQ assay, TCR CDR3 regions were amplified from genomic DNA by multiplex PCR. For each cell subset, the extracted genomic DNA was distributed evenly across all wells of several immunoSEQ 96-well plates, and each plate served as one replicate. For sorted subsets, around 200 ng genomic DNA, equal to approximately 30,000 T cell genomes, was loaded into each replicate PCR. Purified libraries were measured with a Qubit 3.0 fluorometer, size-checked on a Bioanalyzer 2100, and measured again with the KAPA Library Quantification kit. Each immunoSEQ 96-well plate was sequenced on its own single-read 150-cycle Illumina NextSeq 550 flow cell. On the study's bioinformatics: The immunoSEQ output contained only junctional sequences without quality scores, so filtering could not match that applied to full-length reads. To assign V/J genes and CDR3, sequences were annotated using PyIR, a Python wrapper for IgBLAST v1.9, with IMGT germline references. Any read was removed if the V/J assignment was weak (E-value above 1e-6), the CDR3 was missing, or the read contained stop codons, out-of-frame junctions, or ambiguous translated residues. V3J clonotypes were defined as sequences sharing the same inferred V gene, J gene, and CDR3 amino acid sequence. Percentage overlap between repertoires was calculated by dividing the number of shared unique clonotypes by the size of the smaller repertoire. RTK rarefaction, the Chao1 estimator, and Recon v2.1 estimates of unobserved clonotypes were used to assess repertoire richness. OLGA was used to compute generation probabilities for all TCRbeta clonotypes that the gDNA method yielded from a handful of donors. TCRdb provides this immuneACCESS table in a form limited to in-frame rearrangements. Some clones are lacking; in checked studies, under half of them reflect an unresolved V gene, and why the rest are absent is not known. The V and J calls and clone size are taken from that table; D and trimming were inferred from the DNA. Present in this sample are millions of clones, about 93% of which were seen just once. The ten largest account for around 1.7% of the sample.

CD8 naive samples were CD45RO-negative cells positively selected for CCR7, giving a CD45RA+CCR7+ population that excluded TemRA cells. Donors were healthy HIV-negative adults with no recently reported acute infections or vaccinations. Every donor was a Caucasian adult living in Nashville, Tennessee, USA. Blood was collected by leukapheresis, and PBMCs were isolated by Ficoll-Histopaque density gradient centrifugation and then cryopreserved in liquid nitrogen vapor phase. Analytical flow cytometry was used to check the purity and quantity of each magnetically sorted T cell population. Each sorted fraction had its genomic DNA isolated and then quantified by UV absorbance on a Nanodrop 2000c. The paper's findings and limits, for the study overall: When several donors were compared, the shared fraction of clonotypes was 5% to 6.5% for naive CD4, more than 3% for naive CD8, 2% to 2.5% for memory CD4, and 0.3% to 0.5% for memory CD8. Based on pairwise subsampling, the degree of clonotype sharing among donors was expected to be affected by sequencing depth. Incomplete sequencing was indicated by rarefaction of sorted-subset datasets, despite the large sequencing depth. Sampling was limited to blood, and TCR repertoires in tissue likely differ from TCR repertoires in blood. Naive subsets generally had larger estimated clonotype richness than memory subsets. Compared with non-shared clonotypes, the clonotypes found in all four sorted-subset donors had higher generation probabilities. Because the study included only a small number of donors, the genetic and exposure-history diversity represented was limited.

The CDR3, cysteine through phenylalanine, is 11 amino acids long. The entry retains the CDR3 DNA only, 33 bases that are in frame from base 1. Sequences SQVTM (CDR1) and ANQGSEA (CDR2) are obtained from the germline V gene. V lost 6 bases and J lost 4 bases; the stretch between them is 10 bases long. As regards this clone: Its antigen is not yet known. Base qualities are not recorded, but no much larger clone differs from it by a single base. Other nucleotide sequences from this sample produce the same CDR3.

In this chain, TRBV29-1 is recombined with TRBJ2-7; the D gene may be TRBD1 or TRBD2, since each aligns over 5 bases. The sample comprised naive CD8+ T cells from PBMCs. According to the study, the label for this sample's cell subset or site signals: CD45RA+CCR7+. The receptor's source is a young man in good health. Some clones in this sample may be carry-over from other donors' samples. The CDR3 region: CSVGEGYEQYF. The nucleotides are TGCAGCGTGGGAGAGGGGTACGAGCAGTACTTC.